These T cell receptor beta chains were read from a single sample in a study of blood T cell repertoires in COVID-19. Data came from immunoSEQ multiplex PCR; TCRdb stores just in-frame clones and leaves some out. The sample comprises some 120,000 clones, 80% of which are singletons, and roughly 1.9% rests with the top ten. The specimen was peripheral blood. These receptors all stem from a man in his 70s with acute or convalescent COVID-19. Both conserved end residues are part of each CDR3. A D gene is named only where the DNA matches it firmly. Not every row has a clone size; where given, it reads once, few, many or a size class.

v_call	clone_size	d_call	j_call	cdr3_aa	cdr3_nt
TRBV4-2	NA	TRBD2	TRBJ2-2	CASSPSGGLPGELFF	TGTGCCAGCAGCCCCAGCGGGGGGTTGCCCGGGGAGCTGTTTTTT
TRBV19	NA	NA	TRBJ1-1	CASTERVNTEAFF	TGTGCCAGTACCGAGAGGGTGAACACTGAAGCTTTCTTT
TRBV1	NA	NA	TRBJ2-1	CTSSRAVGPGEEQFF	TGCACCAGCAGCCGCGCGGTCGGCCCCGGGGAAGAGCAGTTCTTC
TRBV27	NA	NA	TRBJ1-4	CASSFLAGEKLFF	TGTGCCAGCAGTTTTTTGGCTGGTGAAAAACTGTTTTTT
TRBV7-2	NA	NA	TRBJ1-4	CASSLALGGREEKLFF	TGTGCCAGCAGCTTAGCGCTGGGGGGGCGGGAAGAAAAACTGTTTTTT
TRBV13	few	NA	TRBJ1-2	CASSSNNLDYGYTF	TGTGCCAGCAGCTCCAATAACTTGGACTATGGCTACACCTTC
TRBV14	NA	TRBD1	TRBJ1-3	CASSPRAGGSGNTIYF	TGTGCCAGCAGCCCTAGGGCAGGGGGCTCTGGAAACACCATATATTTT
TRBV24-1	NA	TRBD2	TRBJ2-1	CATKAGLADNEQFF	TGTGCCACCAAAGCGGGACTAGCGGACAATGAGCAGTTCTTC
TRBV6-2/TRBV6-3	NA	NA	TRBJ1-5	CASSYFENSLYSNQPQHF	TGTGCCAGCAGTTACTTTGAAAACAGCCTGTATAGCAATCAGCCCCAGCATTTT
TRBV5-5	once	TRBD1	TRBJ1-5	CASSFGTASRPQHF	TGTGCCAGCAGCTTCGGGACAGCCTCCCGTCCCCAGCATTTT
TRBV6-5	NA	TRBD2	TRBJ2-1	CASSLWTSGGGEQFF	TGTGCCAGCAGTCTTTGGACTAGCGGGGGAGGAGAGCAGTTCTTC
TRBV6-1	NA	NA	TRBJ1-1	CASSEHTNTEAFF	TGTGCCAGCAGTGAACACACGAACACTGAAGCTTTCTTT
TRBV5-1	NA	NA	TRBJ2-3	CASSSFVYTDTQYF	TGCGCCAGCAGCTCGTTCGTCTACACAGATACGCAGTATTTT
TRBV28	NA	NA	TRBJ1-1	CASRPGQLQKNTEAFF	TGTGCCAGCAGGCCAGGACAGCTCCAAAAGAACACTGAAGCTTTCTTT
TRBV4-1	NA	TRBD1	TRBJ2-3	CASSPRDRATSTDTQYF	TGCGCCAGCAGCCCACGGGACAGGGCAACTAGCACAGATACGCAGTATTTT
TRBV28	NA	TRBD2	TRBJ2-7	CASAGREGSYEQYF	TGTGCCAGTGCGGGGAGGGAAGGCTCCTACGAGCAGTACTTC
TRBV15	NA	TRBD2	TRBJ2-7	CATSSGGFYEQYF	TGTGCCACCAGCTCGGGGGGGTTCTACGAGCAGTACTTC
TRBV28	once	NA	TRBJ1-2	CASSLTALTDGYTF	TGTGCCAGCAGTTTGACGGCCCTGACAGACGGCTACACCTTC
TRBV6-5	NA	TRBD2	TRBJ2-7	CASSRLAGFYEQYF	TGTGCCAGCAGTCGACTAGCGGGGTTCTACGAGCAGTACTTC
TRBV19	NA	NA	TRBJ2-1	CASSISPGWSYNEQFF	TGTGCCAGTAGTATTTCTCCGGGATGGTCCTACAATGAGCAGTTCTTC
TRBV12-3/TRBV12-4	NA	NA	TRBJ2-5	CASAEAKETQYF	TGTGCCAGCGCAGAGGCAAAAGAGACCCAGTACTTC
TRBV5-5	once	TRBD2	TRBJ2-7	CASSPGRGLSYEQYF	TGTGCCAGCAGCCCCGGGAGGGGGTTATCCTACGAGCAGTACTTC
TRBV10-2	NA	TRBD1	TRBJ1-2	CASSSDRVYGYTF	TGCGCCAGCAGTTCTGACAGGGTCTATGGCTACACCTTC
TRBV19	NA	NA	TRBJ1-2	CASSILDSNYGYTF	TGTGCCAGTAGTATACTCGACAGCAACTATGGCTACACCTTC
TRBV4-1	NA	TRBD2	TRBJ2-3	CASSQAGSGGYTQYF	TGCGCCAGCAGCCAAGCGGGGTCGGGGGGGTATACGCAGTATTTT
TRBV6-5	few	NA	TRBJ1-6	CASGRSQNSPLHF	TGTGCCAGCGGCCGTAGCCAGAATTCACCCCTCCACTTT
TRBV10-3	NA	NA	TRBJ2-7	CAISESEAPGEQYF	TGTGCCATCAGTGAGTCTGAAGCCCCGGGTGAGCAGTACTTC
TRBV7-2	NA	NA	TRBJ1-5	CASSLGGAQPQHF	TGTGCCAGCAGCTTAGGGGGAGCTCAGCCCCAGCATTTT
TRBV6-4	few	NA	TRBJ1-5	CASSEPSYSNQPQHF	TGTGCCAGCAGTGAACCTTCCTATAGCAATCAGCCCCAGCATTTT
TRBV6-5	NA	TRBD1	TRBJ1-2	CASSRGQGLAGYTF	TGTGCCAGCAGCCGTGGACAGGGTTTAGCCGGCTACACCTTC
TRBV6-5	NA	NA	TRBJ2-5	CASSYSRLPQETQYF	TGTGCCAGCAGTTACTCCCGGTTGCCCCAAGAGACCCAGTACTTC
TRBV9	once	NA	TRBJ2-2	CASSDGPGENTGELFF	TGTGCCAGCAGCGACGGGCCAGGGGAGAACACCGGGGAGCTGTTTTTT
TRBV10-2	NA	NA	TRBJ1-3	CASSETGSGNTIYF	TGCGCCAGCAGTGAAACAGGCTCTGGAAACACCATATATTTT
TRBV6-5	NA	NA	TRBJ2-4	CASALNYQNIQYF	TGTGCCAGCGCCCTAAATTACCAAAACATTCAGTACTTC
TRBV27	NA	NA	TRBJ1-1	CASSLGPEGGTEAFF	TGTGCCAGCAGTTTAGGGCCCGAGGGAGGCACTGAAGCTTTCTTT
TRBV19	once	NA	TRBJ1-2	CASSISIDYGYTF	TGTGCCAGTAGTATCAGTATTGACTATGGCTACACCTTC
TRBV5-4	NA	TRBD2	TRBJ2-3	CASSLGLAGGPGTDTQYF	TGTGCCAGCAGCCTGGGACTAGCGGGGGGGCCAGGCACAGATACGCAGTATTTT
TRBV6-1	NA	NA	TRBJ1-2	CASSDGGRGNSGGNYGYTF	TGTGCCAGCAGTGATGGGGGTCGTGGTAATTCCGGGGGTAACTATGGCTACACCTTC
TRBV6-5	NA	NA	TRBJ2-2	CASSYSARESPTELFF	TGTGCCAGCAGTTACTCGGCTCGGGAGTCCCCCACAGAGCTGTTTTTT
TRBV30	once	NA	TRBJ1-4	CAWSLQEVKLFF	TGTGCCTGGAGTTTACAGGAAGTAAAACTGTTTTTT
TRBV2	NA	NA	TRBJ1-5	CASRREGSSNQPQHF	TGTGCCAGCAGGAGGGAGGGGTCAAGCAATCAGCCCCAGCATTTT
TRBV9	NA	NA	TRBJ2-2	CASSVRDSTGELFF	TGTGCCAGCAGCGTCAGGGACTCCACCGGGGAGCTGTTTTTT
TRBV3-1/TRBV3-2	NA	TRBD1	TRBJ1-5	CASSQNPGQGDQPQHF	TGTGCCAGCAGCCAAAACCCCGGACAGGGCGATCAGCCCCAGCATTTT
TRBV4-1	NA	TRBD1	TRBJ2-7	CASSHAGTGKGEQYF	TGCGCCAGCAGCCATGCCGGGACAGGGAAAGGCGAGCAGTACTTC
TRBV2	few	NA	TRBJ2-7	CASGQNYEQYF	TGTGCCAGCGGACAGAACTACGAGCAGTACTTC
TRBV19	NA	TRBD1	TRBJ1-1	CASSSWTGGTEAFF	TGTGCCAGTAGTTCGTGGACAGGGGGCACTGAAGCTTTCTTT
TRBV11-2	NA	NA	TRBJ2-5	CASSPLGRRGDTQETQYF	TGTGCCAGCAGCCCTTTGGGGCGCAGGGGGGACACCCAAGAGACCCAGTACTTC
TRBV19	NA	NA	TRBJ2-1	CASSIAGISPLYNEQFF	TGTGCCAGTAGTATAGCGGGAATATCTCCGCTTTACAATGAGCAGTTCTTC
TRBV9	NA	NA	TRBJ2-1	CASSPISRGFYNEQFF	TGTGCCAGCAGCCCCATCTCGCGGGGCTTTTACAATGAGCAGTTCTTC
TRBV19	NA	TRBD2	TRBJ2-1	CASRIERGANNEQFF	TGTGCCAGTAGGATAGAGCGGGGGGCCAATAATGAGCAGTTCTTC
TRBV19	NA	TRBD2	TRBJ2-2	CASSMSAGSTGELFF	TGTGCCAGTAGTATGTCAGCGGGAAGCACCGGGGAGCTGTTTTTT